What follows are 11 T cell receptor beta chains derived from one specimen sequenced in a study of technical replicates of blood from several donors. Method: immunoSEQ multiplex PCR; TCRdb's copy keeps in-frame clones and lacks some. The data contain about 81,000 clones, approximately 97% of them singletons. The sequencing sample was made of T cells isolated from PBMCs. The receptor source for this set is a human donor in good health.

The chain uses TRBV11-2 and TRBJ2-1, with D perhaps TRBD2 (6 bases). Between the trimmed V and J ends, which lost 0 bases and 8 bases, there was a span of 8 bases. The CDR3 runs 13 residues. Looked up from germline, CDR1 is SGHAT and CDR2 is FQNNGV. Here the CDR3 reads CASSLDPGDEQFF. The CDR3 region has the DNA TGTGCCAGCAGCTTAGACCCGGGGGATGAGCAGTTCTTC.

This chain links TRBV18 with TRBJ1-2; 8 bases agree with TRBD1. From germline, CDR1 is KGHSH and CDR2 LQKENI. The CDR3 loop spans 12 amino acids. J lost 7 bases, V lost 6 bases, and 4 bases had no gene match. The CDR3 region has the DNA TGTGCCAGCTCCCTGGACAGGGCTGGCTACACCTTC. Amino acids: CASSLDRAGYTF. The full variable domain, its missing parts supplied by reference TRBV18 and TRBJ1-2, is NAGVMQNPRHLVRRRGQEARLRCSPMKGHSHVYWYRQLPEEGLKFMVYLQKENIIDESGMPKERFSAEFPKEGPSILRIQQVVRGDSAAYFCASSLDRAGYTFGSGTRLTVV.

The chain employs TRBV9 and TRBJ2-5; the match to TRBD2 covers 14 bases. CDR1 is SGDLS and CDR2 is YYNGEE in the germline V gene. The CDR3 contains 20 residues. V trimming: 0 bases; J trimming: 5 bases; junction bases outside the gene matches: 15. In DNA, the CDR3 is TGTGCCAGCAGCGTAGCCCGACTAGCGGGAGGGCCTAATCCGTTCGAGACCCAGTACTTC. This translates into CASSVARLAGGPNPFETQYF.

The gene calls are TRBV5-1 and TRBJ2-5, with D perhaps TRBD1 (6 bases). The V end was cut by 3 bases, the J end by 5 bases, with 17 bases between. This CDR3 is built from 15 residues. Germline values: CDR1 SGHRS, CDR2 YFSETQ. The CDR3 coding sequence is TGCGCCAGCAGCTCGAGACAGGCCCCGTTGGAGACCCAGTACTTC. Its protein is CASSSRQAPLETQYF.

V and J are TRBV30 and TRBJ1-2, with TRBD1 matching over 9 bases. The CDR3 is made up of 15 amino acids. Germline-derived CDR1 and CDR2 are GTSNPN and SVGIG (reference sequence). The ends lost 5 bases at V and 5 bases at J; junction bases unmatched: 12. The CDR3 DNA reads as TGTGCCTGGTTGATACAGGGGGCTATTGGATATGGCTACACCTTC. Protein product: CAWLIQGAIGYGYTF.

The chain joins TRBV11-3 to TRBJ2-7; perhaps TRBD2 as D (6 bases). The germline CDR1 and CDR2 sequences are SGHNT and YENEEA. V was pared by 0 bases and J by 6 bases, with 6 bases between. The CDR3 sequence is 12 residues long. CDR3 region: CASSLEAGEQYF. The CDR3 nucleotides read TGTGCCAGCAGCTTAGAAGCGGGCGAGCAGTACTTC.

The chain links TRBV30 to TRBJ1-4, with D tentatively TRBD1 (6 bases). This CDR3 is 15 amino acids long. From germline, CDR1 is GTSNPN and CDR2 SVGIG (reference sequence). Trimming removed 1 base at V and 2 bases at J, with 11 bases between. The CDR3 nucleotides are TGTGCCTGGAGTGCTCACACAGGGACTAATGAAAAACTGTTTTTT. Protein: CAWSAHTGTNEKLFF.

The table lists this clone with a count of one. The rearrangement uses TRBV13 and TRBJ2-1; 10 positions match TRBD2. V lost 2 bases and J lost 6; bases outside the gene matches: 10. The CDR3 is 17 residues long. Per the germline V gene, CDR1 is PRHDT and CDR2 is FYEKMQ (reference sequence). The CDR3 spells CASSLTSLAGATNEQFF. The CDR3 DNA reads as TGTGCCAGCAGCTTAACCTCTCTAGCGGGAGCGACCAATGAGCAGTTCTTC.

V is TRBV10-2 and J is TRBJ1-2; D not resolved. Trimming cost V 6 bases and J 6 bases, with 11 bases left between them. Germline V gene data show CDR1 as WSHSY and CDR2 as SAAADI. The CDR3 runs to 12 residues. The CDR3 DNA reads TGCGCCAGCAGCAAGTACCGGGATGGCTACACCTTC. Translating gives CASSKYRDGYTF.

The chain links TRBV11-2 to TRBJ2-7; D ambiguous. This CDR3 has 11 residues. Germline lookup yields CDR1 SGHAT and CDR2 FQNNGV. The V end was cut by 7 bases, the J end by 3 bases, with 7 bases between. CDR3 sequence: CASTFGYEQYF. CDR3 sequence (DNA): TGTGCCAGCACCTTCGGCTACGAGCAGTACTTC.

The chain is built from TRBV27 and TRBJ2-5, with D uncertain. This CDR3 region has 12 residues. Trimming pared 3 bases from V and 4 bases from J, leaving 6 bases between. CDR1 is MNHEY and CDR2 is SMNVEV in the germline V gene (reference sequence). The CDR3, as DNA: TGTGCCAGCAGTTTCGCAGGAGAGACCCAGTACTTC. Encoded protein: CASSFAGETQYF.